The TCR beta chain under discussion was sequenced for a study of monozygotic twins with inflammatory bowel disease. Broader study findings: The study supported no single strong signal or clonotype linked to IBD.

TCRdb re-called the 5' RACE reads and gives one entry per CDR3 protein, without DNA. The sample has fewer than 400,000 distinct CDR3 sequences. The CDR3 consists of 15 residues. Germline V lookup: CDR1 SGHNT, CDR2 YYREEE (reference sequence). As to this clonotype: No antigen is known for it.

V is TRBV5-4 and J is TRBJ2-7; TCRdb's D call of TRBD1 is untestable without DNA. The TCR comes from a human donor with ulcerative colitis or Crohn's disease, or a healthy co-twin of an affected twin (not recorded which). The sequencing input was blood. CDR3 residues: CASSLGWTGAYEQYF.